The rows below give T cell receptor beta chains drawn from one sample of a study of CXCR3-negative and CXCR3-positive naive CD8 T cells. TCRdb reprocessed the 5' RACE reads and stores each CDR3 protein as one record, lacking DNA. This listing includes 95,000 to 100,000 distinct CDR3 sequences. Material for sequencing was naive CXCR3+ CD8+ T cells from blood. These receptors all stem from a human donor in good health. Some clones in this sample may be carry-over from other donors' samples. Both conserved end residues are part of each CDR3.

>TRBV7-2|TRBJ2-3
CASSATSGTSWYF
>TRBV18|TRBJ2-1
CASSPPGGFYNEQFF
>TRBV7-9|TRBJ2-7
CASSLVGTAYEQYF
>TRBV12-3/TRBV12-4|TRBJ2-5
CASSYGTEETQYF
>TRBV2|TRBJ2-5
CASEGWSEQETQYF
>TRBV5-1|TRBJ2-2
CASSSWTGGSTGELFF
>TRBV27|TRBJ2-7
CASSWAGDEQYF
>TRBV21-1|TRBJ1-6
CASSKRRQGQSNSPLHF
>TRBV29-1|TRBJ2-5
CSVEMWETQYF
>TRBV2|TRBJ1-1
CASSEAGQANTEAFF
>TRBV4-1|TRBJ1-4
CASSQPVRDRAEKLFF